One and the same sample provided the 5 T cell receptor beta chains below, sequenced in a study of T cell responses to AZD1222 COVID-19 vaccine. Sequenced by immunoSEQ multiplex PCR; TCRdb stores in-frame clones only, minus some. This sample has some 140,000 clones, with around 90% found just once. Sequences were derived from peripheral blood, sampled on day 0 of AZD1222 vaccination. All receptors come from an adult in good health.

The chain joins TRBV12-3 or TRBV12-4 to TRBJ2-1, with D possibly called TRBD1 or TRBD2 (6 bases each). The CDR3 is 12 residues long. V lost 7 bases to trimming and J lost 3 bases, with 7 bases between them. The CDR3: CASKGGYNEQFF. The CDR3 DNA reads TGTGCCAGCAAGGGGGGCTACAATGAGCAGTTCTTC.

V gene TRBV7-9 combines with J gene TRBJ2-1; 10 nucleotides agree with TRBD2. The CDR3 runs to 19 residues. Germline V CDR1 and CDR2: SEHNR, FQNEAQ (reference sequence). V shed 1 base, J shed 7 bases, and the junction held 16 bases outside the gene matches. DNA of the CDR3: TGTGCCAGCAGCTTAGGTGGGCTAGCGGGGGCAAAAACGGAGAATGAGCAGTTCTTC. It is translated as CASSLGGLAGAKTENEQFF.

The chain links TRBV11-2 to TRBJ1-2; the match to TRBD1 covers 8 bases. Unmatched junction bases numbered 9, after V lost 5 bases and J lost 4 bases. Germline assignment: CDR1 SGHAT and CDR2 FQNNGV. The CDR3 is 15 amino acids. Written as DNA, the CDR3 is TGTGCCAGCAGCCCCTTTTTGGACAGGGTCTATGGCTACACCTTC. It translates to CASSPFLDRVYGYTF. Drawing the rest from reference TRBV11-2 and TRBJ1-2, the complete variable domain is EAGVAQSPRYKIIEKRQSVAFWCNPISGHATLYWYQQILGQGPKLLIQFQNNGVVDDSQLPKDRFSAERLKGVDSTLKIQPAKLEDSAVYLCASSPFLDRVYGYTFGSGTRLTVV.

The V gene is TRBV6-5, the J gene TRBJ2-7; D remains unclear. The CDR3 sequence is 14 residues long. V lost 2 bases and J lost 0, with 8 bases in between. Per germline, CDR1 MNHEY and CDR2 SVGAGI. The CDR3 here is CASSYPLSSYEQYF. For the CDR3, the DNA is TGTGCCAGCAGTTACCCCTTAAGCTCCTACGAGCAGTACTTC.

In nucleotides, the CDR3 is TGTGCCAGCAGCGTAGAGGCAGGGACCTACAATGAGCAGTTCTTC. Its translation is CASSVEAGTYNEQFF. The genes are TRBV9 and TRBJ2-1, with D possibly TRBD1 on 5 matching bases. Per germline, CDR1 SGDLS and CDR2 YYNGEE. The V gene lost 0 bases and the J gene lost 2 bases, with 9 bases spanning the gap. This CDR3 is built from 15 residues.